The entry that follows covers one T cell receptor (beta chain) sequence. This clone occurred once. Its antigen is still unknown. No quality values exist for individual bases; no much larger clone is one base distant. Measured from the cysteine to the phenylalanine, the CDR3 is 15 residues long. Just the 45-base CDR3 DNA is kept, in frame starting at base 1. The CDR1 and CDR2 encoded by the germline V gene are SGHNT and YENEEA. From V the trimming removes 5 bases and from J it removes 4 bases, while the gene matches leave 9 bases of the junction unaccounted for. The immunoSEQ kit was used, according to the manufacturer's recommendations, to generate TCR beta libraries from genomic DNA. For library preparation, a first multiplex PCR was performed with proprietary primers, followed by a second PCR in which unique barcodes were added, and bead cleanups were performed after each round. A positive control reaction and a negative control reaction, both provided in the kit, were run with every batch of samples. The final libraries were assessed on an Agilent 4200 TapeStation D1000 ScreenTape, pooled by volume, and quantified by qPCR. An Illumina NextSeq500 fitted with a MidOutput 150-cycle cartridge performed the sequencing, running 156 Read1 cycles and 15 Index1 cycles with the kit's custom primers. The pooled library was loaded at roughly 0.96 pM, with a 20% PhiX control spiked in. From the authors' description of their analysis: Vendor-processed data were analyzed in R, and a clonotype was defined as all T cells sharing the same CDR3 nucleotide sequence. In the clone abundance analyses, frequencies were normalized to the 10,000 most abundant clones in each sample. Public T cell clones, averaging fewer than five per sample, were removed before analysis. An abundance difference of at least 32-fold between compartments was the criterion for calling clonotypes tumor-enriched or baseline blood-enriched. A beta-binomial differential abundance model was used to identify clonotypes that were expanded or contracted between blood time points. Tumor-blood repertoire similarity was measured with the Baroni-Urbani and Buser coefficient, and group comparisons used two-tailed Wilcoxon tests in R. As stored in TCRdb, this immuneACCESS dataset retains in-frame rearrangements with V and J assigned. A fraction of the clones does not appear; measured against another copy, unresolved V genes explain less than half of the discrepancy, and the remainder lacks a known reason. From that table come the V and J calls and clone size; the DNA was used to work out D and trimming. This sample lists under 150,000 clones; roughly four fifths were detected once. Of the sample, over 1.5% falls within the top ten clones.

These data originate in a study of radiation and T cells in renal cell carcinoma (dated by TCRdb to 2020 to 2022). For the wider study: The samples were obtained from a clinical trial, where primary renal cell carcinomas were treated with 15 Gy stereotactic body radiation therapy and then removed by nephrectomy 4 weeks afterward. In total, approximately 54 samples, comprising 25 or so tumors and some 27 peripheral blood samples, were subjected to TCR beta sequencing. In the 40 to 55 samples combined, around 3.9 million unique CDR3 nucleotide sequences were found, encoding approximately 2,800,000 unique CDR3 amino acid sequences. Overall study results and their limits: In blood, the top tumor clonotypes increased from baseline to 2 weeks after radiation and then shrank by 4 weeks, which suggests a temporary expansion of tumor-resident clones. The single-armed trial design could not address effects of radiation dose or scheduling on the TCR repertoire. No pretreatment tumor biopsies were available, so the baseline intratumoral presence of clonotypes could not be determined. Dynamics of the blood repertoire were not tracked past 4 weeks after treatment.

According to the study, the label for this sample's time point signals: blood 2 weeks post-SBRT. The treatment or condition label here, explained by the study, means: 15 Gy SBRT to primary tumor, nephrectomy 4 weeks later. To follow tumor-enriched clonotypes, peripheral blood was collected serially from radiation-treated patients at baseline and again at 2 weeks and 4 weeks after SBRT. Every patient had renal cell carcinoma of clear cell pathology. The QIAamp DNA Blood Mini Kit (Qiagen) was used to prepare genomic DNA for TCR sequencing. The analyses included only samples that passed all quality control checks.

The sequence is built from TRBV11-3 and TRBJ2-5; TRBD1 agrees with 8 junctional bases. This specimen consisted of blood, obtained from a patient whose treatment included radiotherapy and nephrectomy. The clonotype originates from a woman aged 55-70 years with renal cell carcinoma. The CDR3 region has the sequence CASSDHRTGLETQYF. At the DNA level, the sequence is TGTGCCAGCAGCGATCACCGGACAGGGTTAGAGACCCAGTACTTC.